Here is one T cell receptor beta chain with its context. Its antigen remains unidentified. Germline values: CDR1 GTSNPN, CDR2 SVGIG (reference sequence). The CDR3 spans 14 residues. V gave up 4 bases and J gave up 0 bases, with 10 bases separating them. Isolated RNA was reverse transcribed in full, so expressed TCRB transcripts were sequenced. This table comes from immunoSEQ multiplex PCR, and its TCRdb copy is limited to in-frame clones, with some not included. The sample carries hundreds of thousands of clones, about 14% recorded once. The record originates from a study of beta chain features in type 1 diabetes. General observations from the study: Type 1 diabetes patients had moderately but significantly shorter TCRB CDR3s in all four CD4+ subsets. For TCRB rearrangement, an influence of HLA type remained unresolved here.

The receptor was derived from a man aged 18 to 30 with type 1 diabetes. The sequenced sample consisted of naive CD4+ T cells from blood. This chain uses TRBV30 with TRBJ1-3; D is ambiguous. CDR3 sequence reads: CAWNRDNSGNTIYF. DNA for the CDR3: TGTGCCTGGAATCGGGATAACTCTGGAAACACCATATATTTT. The full variable domain, with the rest looked up from reference TRBV30 and TRBJ1-3, is SQTIHQWPATLVQPVGSPLSLECTVEGTSNPNLYWYRQAAGRGLQLLFYSVGIGQISSEVPQNLSASRPQDRQFILSSKKLLLSDSGFYLCAWNRDNSGNTIYFGEGSWLTVV.